This T cell receptor (beta chain) is from a study of T cell changes during pregnancy in multiple sclerosis. From germline, CDR1 is SGHVS and CDR2 FQNEAQ. With 4 bases removed from V and 0 bases from J, the gap between germline ends came to 16 bases. There are 16 residues in the CDR3. Sequenced by immunoSEQ multiplex PCR; TCRdb stores in-frame clones only, minus some. The sample lists over 55,000 clones; 89% were seen once. The chain employs TRBV7-8 and TRBJ2-7, with TRBD1 as a possible D gene (6 bases). The sequence derives from a female donor with multiple sclerosis, enrolled in a pregnancy study. Sequencing used peripheral blood, obtained in the first trimester of pregnancy. The CDR3 sequence: CASSSPKQGFSYEQYF. CDR3 in DNA: TGTGCCAGCAGCTCCCCTAAACAGGGTTTCTCCTACGAGCAGTACTTC.